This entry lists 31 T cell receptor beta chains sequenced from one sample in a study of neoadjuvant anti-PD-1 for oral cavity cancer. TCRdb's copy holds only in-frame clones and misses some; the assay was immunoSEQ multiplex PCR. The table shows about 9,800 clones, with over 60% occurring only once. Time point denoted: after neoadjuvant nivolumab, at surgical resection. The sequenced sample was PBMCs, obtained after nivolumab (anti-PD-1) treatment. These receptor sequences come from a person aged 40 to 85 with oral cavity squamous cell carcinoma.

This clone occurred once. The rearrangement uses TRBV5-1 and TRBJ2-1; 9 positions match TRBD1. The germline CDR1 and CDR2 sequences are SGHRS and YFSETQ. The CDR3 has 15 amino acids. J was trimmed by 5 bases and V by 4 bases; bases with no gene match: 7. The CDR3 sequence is CASSPRQGENNEQFF. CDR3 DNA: TGCGCCAGCAGCCCTCGACAGGGGGAGAACAATGAGCAGTTCTTC.

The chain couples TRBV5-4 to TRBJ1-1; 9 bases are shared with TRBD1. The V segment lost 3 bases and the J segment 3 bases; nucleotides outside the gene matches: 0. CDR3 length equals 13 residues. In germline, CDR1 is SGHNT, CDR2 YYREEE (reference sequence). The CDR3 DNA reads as TGTGCCAGCAGCTGGGACAGGGACACTGAAGCTTTCTTT. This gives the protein CASSWDRDTEAFF. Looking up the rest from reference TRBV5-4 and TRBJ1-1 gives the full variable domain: ETGVTQSPTHLIKTRGQQVTLRCSSQSGHNTVSWYQQALGQGPQFIFQYYREEENGRGNFPPRFSGLQFPNYSSELNVNALELDDSALYLCASSWDRDTEAFFGQGTRLTVV.

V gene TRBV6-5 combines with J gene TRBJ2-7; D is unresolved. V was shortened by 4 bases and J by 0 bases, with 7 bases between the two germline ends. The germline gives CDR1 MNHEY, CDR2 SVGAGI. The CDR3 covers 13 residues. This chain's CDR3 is CASSSPVSYEQYF. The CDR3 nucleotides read TGTGCCAGCAGTTCGCCAGTCTCCTACGAGCAGTACTTC.

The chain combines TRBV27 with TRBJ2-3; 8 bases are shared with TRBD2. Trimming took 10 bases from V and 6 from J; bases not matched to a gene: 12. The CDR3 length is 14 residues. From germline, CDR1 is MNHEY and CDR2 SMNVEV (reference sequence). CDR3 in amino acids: CATGRGAVRDTQYF. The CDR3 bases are TGTGCCACCGGGCGGGGGGCAGTGCGGGATACGCAGTATTTT.

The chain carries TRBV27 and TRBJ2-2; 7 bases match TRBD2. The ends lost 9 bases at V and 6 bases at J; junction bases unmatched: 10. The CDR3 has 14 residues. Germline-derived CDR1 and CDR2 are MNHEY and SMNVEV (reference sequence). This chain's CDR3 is CASWDYSRPGELFF. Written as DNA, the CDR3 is TGTGCCAGTTGGGACTATTCTAGGCCCGGGGAGCTGTTTTTT.

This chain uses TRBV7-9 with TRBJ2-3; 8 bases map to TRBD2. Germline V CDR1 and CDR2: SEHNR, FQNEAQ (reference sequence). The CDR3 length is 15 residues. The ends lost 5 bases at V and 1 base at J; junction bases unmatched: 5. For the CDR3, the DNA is TGTGCCAGCAGCCCCCCGGGAGGGCGCACAGATACGCAGTATTTT. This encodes CASSPPGGRTDTQYF.

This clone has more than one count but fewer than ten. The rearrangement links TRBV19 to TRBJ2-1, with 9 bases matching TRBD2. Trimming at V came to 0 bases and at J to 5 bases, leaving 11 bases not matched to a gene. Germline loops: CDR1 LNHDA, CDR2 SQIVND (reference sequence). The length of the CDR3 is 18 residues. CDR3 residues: CASSIDVPRLAANNEQFF. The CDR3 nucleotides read TGTGCCAGTAGTATAGACGTCCCGAGACTAGCGGCAAACAATGAGCAGTTCTTC.

CDR3 nucleotides: TGCAGCGTGACCGAGGGGGTGACTAGCGGGAGGCAGGAGCAGTTCTTC. Protein sequence: CSVTEGVTSGRQEQFF. V usage is TRBV29-1 and J usage is TRBJ2-1, with 13 bases identical to TRBD2. Trimming cost V 6 bases and J 10 bases; bases outside gene matches: 15. CDR3 length: 16 amino acids. The germline V gene has CDR1 SQVTM and CDR2 ANQGSEA.

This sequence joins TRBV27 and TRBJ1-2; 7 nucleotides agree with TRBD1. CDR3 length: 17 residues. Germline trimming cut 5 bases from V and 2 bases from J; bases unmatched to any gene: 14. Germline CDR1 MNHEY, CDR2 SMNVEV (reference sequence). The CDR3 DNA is TGTGCCAGCAGTCCCGAAGACAGGGCCGGAGGAAACTATGGCTACACCTTC. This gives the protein CASSPEDRAGGNYGYTF.

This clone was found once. Written as DNA, the CDR3 is TGTGCCAGCAGCGTAGCTGCAGGGGGCAGCCTGACAGATACGCAGTATTTT. This codes for CASSVAAGGSLTDTQYF. The J gene is TRBJ2-3, the V gene TRBV9, with TRBD1 matching 8 bases. Germline V gene lookup returns CDR1 SGDLS and CDR2 YYNGEE. The V segment lost 0 bases and the J segment 3 bases; nucleotides outside the gene matches: 9. The CDR3 runs to 17 residues. Filled out from reference TRBV9 and TRBJ2-3, the complete variable domain reads DSGVTQTPKHLITATGQRVTLRCSPRSGDLSVYWYQQSLDQGLQFLIQYYNGEERAKGNILERFSAQQFPDLHSELNLSSLELGDSALYFCASSVAAGGSLTDTQYFGPGTRLTVL.

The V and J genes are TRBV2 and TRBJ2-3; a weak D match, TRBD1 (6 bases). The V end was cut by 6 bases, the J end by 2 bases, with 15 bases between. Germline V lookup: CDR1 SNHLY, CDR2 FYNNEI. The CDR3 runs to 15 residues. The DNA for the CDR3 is TGTGCCAGCAGATCGGACAGCTCATACACAGATACGCAGTATTTT. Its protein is CASRSDSSYTDTQYF.

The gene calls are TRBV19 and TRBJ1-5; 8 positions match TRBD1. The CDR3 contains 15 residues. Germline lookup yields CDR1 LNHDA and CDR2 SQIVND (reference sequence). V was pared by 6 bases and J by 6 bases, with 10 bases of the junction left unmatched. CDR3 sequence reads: CASRTPGGAGQPQHF. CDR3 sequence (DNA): TGTGCCAGTAGGACACCAGGGGGCGCGGGTCAGCCCCAGCATTTT.

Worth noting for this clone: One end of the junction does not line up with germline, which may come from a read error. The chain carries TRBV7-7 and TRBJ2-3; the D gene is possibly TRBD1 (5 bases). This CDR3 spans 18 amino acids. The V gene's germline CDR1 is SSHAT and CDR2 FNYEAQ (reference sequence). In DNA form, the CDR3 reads TGTGCTAGCAGCTTACTCTTGGGTTGGGGCGATCGCACAGATACGCAGTATTTT. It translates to CASSLLLGWGDRTDTQYF.

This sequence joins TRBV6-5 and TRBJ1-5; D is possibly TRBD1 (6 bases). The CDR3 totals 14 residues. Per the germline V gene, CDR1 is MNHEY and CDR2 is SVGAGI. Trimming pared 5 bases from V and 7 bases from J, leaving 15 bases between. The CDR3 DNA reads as TGTGCCAGCAGTGCCCGAGGGGGAGGACAGCCCCAGCATTTT. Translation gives CASSARGGGQPQHF.

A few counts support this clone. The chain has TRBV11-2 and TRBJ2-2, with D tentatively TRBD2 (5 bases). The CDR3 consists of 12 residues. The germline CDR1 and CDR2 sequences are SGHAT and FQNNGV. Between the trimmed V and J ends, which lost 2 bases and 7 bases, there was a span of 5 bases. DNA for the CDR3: TGTGCCAGCAGCTTAACTAGCGGGGAGCTGTTTTTT. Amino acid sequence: CASSLTSGELFF.

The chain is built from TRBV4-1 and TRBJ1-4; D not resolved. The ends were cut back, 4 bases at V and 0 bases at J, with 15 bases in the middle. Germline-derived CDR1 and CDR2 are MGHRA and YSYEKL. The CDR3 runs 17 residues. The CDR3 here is CASSPRERTSTNEKLFF. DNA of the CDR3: TGCGCCAGCAGCCCCCGCGAGCGGACCTCAACTAATGAAAAACTGTTTTTT.

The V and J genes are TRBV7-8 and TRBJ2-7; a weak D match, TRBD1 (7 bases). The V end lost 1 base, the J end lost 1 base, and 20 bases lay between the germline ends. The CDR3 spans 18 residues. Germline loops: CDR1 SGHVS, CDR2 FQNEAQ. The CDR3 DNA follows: TGTGCCAGCAGCTTAGTATGGGGGGTCCCGGGACAGTCCTACGAGCAGTACTTC. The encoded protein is CASSLVWGVPGQSYEQYF.

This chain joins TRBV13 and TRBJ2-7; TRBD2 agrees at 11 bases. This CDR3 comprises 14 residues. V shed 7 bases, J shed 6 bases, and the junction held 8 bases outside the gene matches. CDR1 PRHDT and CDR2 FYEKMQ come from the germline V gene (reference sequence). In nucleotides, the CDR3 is TGTGCCAGCACCCCGGGACTAGCGGCCATCGAGCAGTACTTC. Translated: CASTPGLAAIEQYF. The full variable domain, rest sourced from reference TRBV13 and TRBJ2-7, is AAGVIQSPRHLIKEKRETATLKCYPIPRHDTVYWYQQGPGQDPQFLISFYEKMQSDKGSIPDRFSAQQFSDYHSELNMSSLELGDSALYFCASTPGLAAIEQYFGPGTRLTVT.

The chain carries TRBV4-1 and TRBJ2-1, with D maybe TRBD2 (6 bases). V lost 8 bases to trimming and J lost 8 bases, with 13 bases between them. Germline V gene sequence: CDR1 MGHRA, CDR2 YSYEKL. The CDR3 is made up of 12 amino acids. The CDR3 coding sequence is TGCGCCAGCGGGACTCCGGGCGATGAGCAGTTCTTC. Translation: CASGTPGDEQFF.

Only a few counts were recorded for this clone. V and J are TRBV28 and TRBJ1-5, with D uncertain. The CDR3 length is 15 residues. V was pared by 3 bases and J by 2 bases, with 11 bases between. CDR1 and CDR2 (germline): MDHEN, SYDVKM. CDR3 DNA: TGTGCCAGCAGTTTGATAGTCAGAGGCAATCAGCCCCAGCATTTT. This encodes CASSLIVRGNQPQHF.

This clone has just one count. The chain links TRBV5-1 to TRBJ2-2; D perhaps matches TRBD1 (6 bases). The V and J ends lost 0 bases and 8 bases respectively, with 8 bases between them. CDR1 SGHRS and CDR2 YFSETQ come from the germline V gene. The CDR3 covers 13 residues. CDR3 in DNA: TGCGCCAGCAGCTTGGACAGGGTGGGGGAGCTGTTTTTT. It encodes CASSLDRVGELFF. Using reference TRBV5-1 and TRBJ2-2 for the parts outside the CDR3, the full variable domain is KAGVTQTPRYLIKTRGQQVTLSCSPISGHRSVSWYQQTPGQGLQFLFEYFSETQRNKGNFPGRFSGRQFSNSRSEMNVSTLELGDSALYLCASSLDRVGELFFGEGSRLTVL.

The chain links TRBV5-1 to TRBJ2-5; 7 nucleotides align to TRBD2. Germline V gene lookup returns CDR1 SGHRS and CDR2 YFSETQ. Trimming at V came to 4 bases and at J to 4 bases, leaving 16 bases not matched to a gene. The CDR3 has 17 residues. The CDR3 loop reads CASSPGGVATGGETQYF. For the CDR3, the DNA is TGCGCCAGCAGCCCCGGCGGGGTAGCGACGGGGGGAGAGACCCAGTACTTC.

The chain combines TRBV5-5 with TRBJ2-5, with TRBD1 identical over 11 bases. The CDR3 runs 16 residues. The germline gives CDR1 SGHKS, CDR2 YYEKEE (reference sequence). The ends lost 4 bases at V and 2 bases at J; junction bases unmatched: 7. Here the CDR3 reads CASSLRTGGRQETQYF. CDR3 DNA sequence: TGTGCCAGCAGCCTACGGACAGGGGGCCGTCAAGAGACCCAGTACTTC.

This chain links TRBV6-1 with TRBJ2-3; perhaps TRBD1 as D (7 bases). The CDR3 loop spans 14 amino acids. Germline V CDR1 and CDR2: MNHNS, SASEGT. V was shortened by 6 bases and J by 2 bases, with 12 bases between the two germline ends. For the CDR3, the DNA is TGTGCCAGCAGGGAGGGACAGTCCACAGATACGCAGTATTTT. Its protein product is CASREGQSTDTQYF.

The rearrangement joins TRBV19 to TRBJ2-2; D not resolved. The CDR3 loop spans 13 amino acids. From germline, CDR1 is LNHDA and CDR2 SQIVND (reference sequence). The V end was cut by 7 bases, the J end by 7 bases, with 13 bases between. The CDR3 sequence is CASTLGSIGELFF. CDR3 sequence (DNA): TGTGCCAGTACCTTGGGCTCGATCGGGGAGCTGTTTTTT.

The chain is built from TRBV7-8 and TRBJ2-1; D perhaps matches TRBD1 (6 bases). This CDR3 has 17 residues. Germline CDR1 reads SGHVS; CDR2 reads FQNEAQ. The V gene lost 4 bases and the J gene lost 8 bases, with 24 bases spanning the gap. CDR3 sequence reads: CASSSHPGHGRNHEQFF. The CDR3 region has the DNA TGTGCCAGCAGCTCCCACCCGGGACACGGGCGAAACCATGAGCAGTTCTTC.

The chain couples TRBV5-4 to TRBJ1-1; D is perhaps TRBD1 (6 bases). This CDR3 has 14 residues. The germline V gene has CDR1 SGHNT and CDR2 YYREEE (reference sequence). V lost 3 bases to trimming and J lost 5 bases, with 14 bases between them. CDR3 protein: CASSSPVQGTEAFF. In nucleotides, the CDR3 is TGTGCCAGCAGCTCCCCCGTACAGGGAACTGAAGCTTTCTTT.

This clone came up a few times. Here the CDR3 reads CASSIGTGGNGYTF. DNA for the CDR3: TGTGCCAGCAGCATCGGGACAGGGGGTAACGGCTACACCTTC. The J gene is TRBJ1-2, the V gene TRBV11-1, with 11 bases that match TRBD1. The junction had 7 bases not matched to a gene; V was cut back by 5 bases and J by 8 bases. The CDR3 covers 14 residues. Per germline, CDR1 SGHAT and CDR2 FQDESV (reference sequence).

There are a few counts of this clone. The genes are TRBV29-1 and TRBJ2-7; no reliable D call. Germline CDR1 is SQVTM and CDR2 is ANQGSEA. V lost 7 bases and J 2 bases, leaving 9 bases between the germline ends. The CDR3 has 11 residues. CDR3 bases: TGCAGCGCGGACGGACCCTACGAGCAGTACTTC. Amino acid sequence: CSADGPYEQYF.

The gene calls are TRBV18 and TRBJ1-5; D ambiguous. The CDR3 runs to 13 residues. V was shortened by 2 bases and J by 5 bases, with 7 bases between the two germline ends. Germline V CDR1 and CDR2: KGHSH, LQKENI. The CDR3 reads CASSPASYQPQHF. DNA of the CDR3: TGTGCCAGCTCACCAGCCTCCTATCAGCCCCAGCATTTT.

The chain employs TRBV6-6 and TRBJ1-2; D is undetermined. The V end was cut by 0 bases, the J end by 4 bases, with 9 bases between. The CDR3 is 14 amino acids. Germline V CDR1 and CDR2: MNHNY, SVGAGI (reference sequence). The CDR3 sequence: CASSYSREPYGYTF. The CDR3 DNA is TGTGCCAGCAGTTACTCGCGGGAGCCCTATGGCTACACCTTC.